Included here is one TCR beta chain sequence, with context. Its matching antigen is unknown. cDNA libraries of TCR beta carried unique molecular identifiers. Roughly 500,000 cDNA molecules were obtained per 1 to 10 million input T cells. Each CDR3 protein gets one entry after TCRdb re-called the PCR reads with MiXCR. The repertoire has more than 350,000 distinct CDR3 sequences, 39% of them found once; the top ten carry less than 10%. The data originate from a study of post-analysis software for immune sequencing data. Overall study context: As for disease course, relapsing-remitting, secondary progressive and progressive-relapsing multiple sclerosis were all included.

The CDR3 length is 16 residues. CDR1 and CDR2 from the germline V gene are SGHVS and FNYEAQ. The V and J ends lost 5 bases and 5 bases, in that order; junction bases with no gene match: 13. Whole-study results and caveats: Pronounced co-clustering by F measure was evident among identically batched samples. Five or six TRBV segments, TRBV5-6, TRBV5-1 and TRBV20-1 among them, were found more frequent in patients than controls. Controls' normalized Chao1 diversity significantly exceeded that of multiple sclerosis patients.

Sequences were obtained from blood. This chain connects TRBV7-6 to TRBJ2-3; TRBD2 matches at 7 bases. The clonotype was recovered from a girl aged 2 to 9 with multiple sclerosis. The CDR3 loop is CASSPGPSGLQDTQYF. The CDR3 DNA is TGTGCCAGCAGCCCGGGACCCTCGGGACTACAAGATACGCAGTATTTT.